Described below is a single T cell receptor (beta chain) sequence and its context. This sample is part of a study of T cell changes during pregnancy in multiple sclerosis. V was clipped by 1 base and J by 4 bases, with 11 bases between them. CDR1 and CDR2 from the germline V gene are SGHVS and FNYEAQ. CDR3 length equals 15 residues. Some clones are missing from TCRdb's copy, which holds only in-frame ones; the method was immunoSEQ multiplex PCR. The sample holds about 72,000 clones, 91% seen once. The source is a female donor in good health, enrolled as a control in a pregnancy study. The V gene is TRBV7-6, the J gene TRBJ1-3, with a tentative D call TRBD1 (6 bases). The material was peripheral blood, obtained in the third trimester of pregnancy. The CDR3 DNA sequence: TGTGCCAGCAGCTTAGGTCGACAGGCCGGAAACACCATATATTTT. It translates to CASSLGRQAGNTIYF.